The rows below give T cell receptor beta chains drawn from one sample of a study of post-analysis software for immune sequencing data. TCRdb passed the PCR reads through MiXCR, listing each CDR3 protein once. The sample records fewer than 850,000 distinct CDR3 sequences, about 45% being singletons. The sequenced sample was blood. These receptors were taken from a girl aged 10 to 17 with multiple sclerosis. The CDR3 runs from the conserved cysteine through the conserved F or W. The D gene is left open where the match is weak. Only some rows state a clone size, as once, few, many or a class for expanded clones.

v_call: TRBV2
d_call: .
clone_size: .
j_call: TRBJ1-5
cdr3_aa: CASSELVQPQHF
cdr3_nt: TGTGCCAGCAGTGAATTGGTACAGCCCCAGCATTTT

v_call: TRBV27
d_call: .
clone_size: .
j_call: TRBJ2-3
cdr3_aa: CASAFLAGITDTQYF
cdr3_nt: TGTGCCAGCGCTTTTCTGGCGGGGATCACAGATACGCAGTATTTT

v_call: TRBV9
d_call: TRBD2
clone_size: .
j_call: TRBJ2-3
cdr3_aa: CASSPYGVGGDTQYF
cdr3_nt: TGTGCCAGCAGCCCCTACGGCGTCGGGGGGGATACGCAGTATTTT

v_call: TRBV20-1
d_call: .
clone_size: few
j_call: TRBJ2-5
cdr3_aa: CSARESGFETQYF
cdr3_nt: TGCAGTGCTAGAGAATCGGGTTTTGAGACCCAGTACTTC

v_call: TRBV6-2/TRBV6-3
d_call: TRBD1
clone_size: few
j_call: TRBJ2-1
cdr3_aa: CASSSGTGYYNEQFF
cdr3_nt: TGTGCCAGCAGTTCCGGGACAGGGTATTACAATGAGCAGTTCTTC

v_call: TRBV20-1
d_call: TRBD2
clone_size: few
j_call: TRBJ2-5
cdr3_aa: CSARPPGLAVRETQYF
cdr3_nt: TGCAGTGCTAGACCTCCGGGACTAGCGGTGAGGGAGACCCAGTACTTC

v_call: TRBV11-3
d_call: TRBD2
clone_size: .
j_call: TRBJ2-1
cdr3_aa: CASSLGPRLAGGEQFF
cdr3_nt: TGTGCCAGCAGCTTAGGCCCCCGACTAGCGGGAGGTGAGCAGTTCTTC

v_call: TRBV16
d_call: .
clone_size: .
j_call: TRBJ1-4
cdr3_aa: CASSLSRGEKLFF
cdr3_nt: TGTGCCAGCAGCCTTTCGAGGGGAGAAAAACTGTTTTTT

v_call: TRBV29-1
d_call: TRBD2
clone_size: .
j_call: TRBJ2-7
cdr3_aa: CSVYTSDDSYEQYF
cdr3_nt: TGCAGCGTTTATACTAGCGACGACTCCTACGAGCAGTACTTC

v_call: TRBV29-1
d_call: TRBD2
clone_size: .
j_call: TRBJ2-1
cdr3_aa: CSVGSTSANEQFF
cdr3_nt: TGTAGCGTGGGCTCGACTAGCGCCAATGAGCAGTTCTTC

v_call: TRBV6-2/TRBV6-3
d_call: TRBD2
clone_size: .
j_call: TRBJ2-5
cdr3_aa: CASSYGTSGARETQYF
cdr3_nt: TGTGCCAGCAGTTATGGGACTAGCGGGGCCCGGGAGACCCAGTACTTC

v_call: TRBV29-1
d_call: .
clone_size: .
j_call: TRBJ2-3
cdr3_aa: CSVEIKGVEDTQYF
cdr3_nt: TGCAGCGTTGAAATAAAAGGGGTGGAAGATACGCAGTATTTT

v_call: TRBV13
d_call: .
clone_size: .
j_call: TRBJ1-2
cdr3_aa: CASSLGRDTMHGYTF
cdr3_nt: TGTGCCAGCAGCTTAGGCCGGGACACCATGCATGGCTACACCTTC

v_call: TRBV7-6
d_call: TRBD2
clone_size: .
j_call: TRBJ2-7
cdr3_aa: CASSFSPPISGREFYEQYF
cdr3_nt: TGTGCCAGCAGCTTTTCCCCCCCCATTAGCGGGCGGGAGTTCTACGAGCAGTACTTC

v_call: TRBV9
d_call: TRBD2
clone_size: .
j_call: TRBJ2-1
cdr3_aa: CASSVSGLAGINEQFF
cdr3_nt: TGTGCCAGCAGCGTCTCCGGACTAGCGGGTATCAATGAGCAGTTCTTC

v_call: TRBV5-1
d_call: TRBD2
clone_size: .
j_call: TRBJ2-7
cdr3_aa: CASSPLVASGRVHYEQYF
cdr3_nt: TGCGCCAGCAGCCCCCTGGTGGCTAGCGGGAGGGTTCACTACGAGCAGTACTTC

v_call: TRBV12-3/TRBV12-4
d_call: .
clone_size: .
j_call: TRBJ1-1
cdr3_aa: CATKGHTKITEAFF
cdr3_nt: TGTGCCACTAAGGGACACACAAAGATCACTGAAGCTTTCTTT

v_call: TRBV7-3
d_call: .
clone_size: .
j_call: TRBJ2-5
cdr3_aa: CASSRSGVGTQYF
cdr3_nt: TGTGCCAGCAGCCGATCAGGGGTGGGGACCCAGTACTTC

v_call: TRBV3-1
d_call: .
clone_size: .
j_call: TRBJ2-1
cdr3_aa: CASSQVLAVDEQFF
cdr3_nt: TGTGCCAGCAGCCAAGTGCTAGCTGTCGATGAGCAGTTCTTC

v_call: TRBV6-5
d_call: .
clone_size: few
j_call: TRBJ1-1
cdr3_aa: CASSYDRTVNEAFF
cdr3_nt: TGTGCCAGCAGTTACGACCGGACAGTCAATGAAGCTTTCTTT

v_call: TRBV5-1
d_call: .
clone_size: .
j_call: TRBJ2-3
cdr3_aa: CASSFVPRTDTQYF
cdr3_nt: TGCGCCAGCAGCTTTGTGCCCCGAACAGATACGCAGTATTTT

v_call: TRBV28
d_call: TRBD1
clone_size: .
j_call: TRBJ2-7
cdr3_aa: CASSLQGSGEQYF
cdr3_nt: TGTGCCAGCAGTCTACAGGGGTCGGGCGAGCAGTACTTC

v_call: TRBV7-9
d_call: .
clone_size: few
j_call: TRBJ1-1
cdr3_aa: CASSPITEAFF
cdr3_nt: TGTGCCAGCAGCCCGATAACTGAAGCTTTCTTT

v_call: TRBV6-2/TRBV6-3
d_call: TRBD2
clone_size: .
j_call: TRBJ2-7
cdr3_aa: CASSFHQLAGVTPEQYF
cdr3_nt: TGTGCCAGCAGTTTCCACCAACTAGCGGGAGTTACCCCCGAGCAGTACTTC

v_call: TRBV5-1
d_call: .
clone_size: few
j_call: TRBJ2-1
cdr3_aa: CASSLGGQLHNEQFF
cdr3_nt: TGCGCCAGCAGCTTGGGTGGCCAGTTGCACAATGAGCAGTTCTTC

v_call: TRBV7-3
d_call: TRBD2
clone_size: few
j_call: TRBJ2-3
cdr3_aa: CASSLAGDPTDTQYF
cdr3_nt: TGTGCCAGCAGCCTGGCGGGGGACCCTACAGATACGCAGTATTTT

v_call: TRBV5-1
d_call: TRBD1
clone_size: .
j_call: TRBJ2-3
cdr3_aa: CASSLGGQDLSDTQYF
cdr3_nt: TGCGCCAGCAGCTTGGGGGGACAGGACCTATCAGATACGCAGTATTTT

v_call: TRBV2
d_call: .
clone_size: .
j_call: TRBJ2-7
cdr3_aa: CASGDPAASRSYEQYF
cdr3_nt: TGTGCCAGCGGGGACCCAGCAGCTAGTCGCTCCTACGAGCAGTACTTC

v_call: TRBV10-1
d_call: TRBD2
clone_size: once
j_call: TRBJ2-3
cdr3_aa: CASSAQGTRSTDTQYF
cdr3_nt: TGCGCCAGCAGCGCCCAAGGGACTAGAAGCACAGATACGCAGTATTTT

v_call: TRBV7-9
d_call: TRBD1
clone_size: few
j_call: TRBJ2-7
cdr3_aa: CASSSRTGLNSYEQYF
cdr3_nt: TGTGCCAGCAGCTCCCGGACAGGCTTGAACTCCTACGAGCAGTACTTC

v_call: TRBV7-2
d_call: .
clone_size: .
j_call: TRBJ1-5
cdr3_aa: CASSLEERWQGLNQPQHF
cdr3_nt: TGTGCCAGCAGCTTAGAGGAGCGCTGGCAGGGGCTCAATCAGCCCCAGCATTTT

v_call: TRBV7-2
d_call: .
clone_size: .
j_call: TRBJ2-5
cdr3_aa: CASSLGFPGTETQYF
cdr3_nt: TGTGCCAGCAGCTTAGGTTTTCCGGGGACGGAGACCCAGTACTTC

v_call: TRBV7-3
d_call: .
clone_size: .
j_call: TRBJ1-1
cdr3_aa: CASSPHGGRETEAFF
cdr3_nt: TGTGCCAGCAGCCCCCATGGGGGTAGGGAGACTGAAGCTTTCTTT

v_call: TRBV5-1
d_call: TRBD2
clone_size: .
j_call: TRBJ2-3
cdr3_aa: CASSFPPASGKWGRDTQYF
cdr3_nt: TGCGCCAGCAGCTTCCCTCCGGCTAGCGGCAAATGGGGGAGAGATACGCAGTATTTT

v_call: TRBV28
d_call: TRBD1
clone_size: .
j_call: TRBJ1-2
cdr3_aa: CASSRQGTRGYTF
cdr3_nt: TGTGCCAGCAGCCGACAGGGGACACGAGGCTACACCTTC

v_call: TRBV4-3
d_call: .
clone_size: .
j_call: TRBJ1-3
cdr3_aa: CASSQDPRPGSGNTIYF
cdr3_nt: TGCGCCAGCAGCCAAGATCCCCGGCCAGGCTCTGGAAACACCATATATTTT

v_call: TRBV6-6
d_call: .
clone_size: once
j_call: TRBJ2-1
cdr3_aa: CPSSLGYEQFF
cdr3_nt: TGTCCCAGCAGTTTGGGATATGAGCAGTTCTTC

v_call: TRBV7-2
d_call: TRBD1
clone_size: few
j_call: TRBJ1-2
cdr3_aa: CASSLAGTGGYTF
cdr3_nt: TGTGCCAGCAGCTTAGCCGGGACAGGGGGCTACACCTTC

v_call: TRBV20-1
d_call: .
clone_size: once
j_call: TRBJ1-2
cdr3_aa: CSAILRDSDYGYTF
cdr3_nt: TGCAGTGCTATTCTAAGGGATTCCGACTATGGCTACACCTTC

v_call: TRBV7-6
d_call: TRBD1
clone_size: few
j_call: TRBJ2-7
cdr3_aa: CASSLGRDRAYEQYF
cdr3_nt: TGTGCCAGCAGCTTAGGAAGGGACAGGGCGTACGAGCAGTACTTC

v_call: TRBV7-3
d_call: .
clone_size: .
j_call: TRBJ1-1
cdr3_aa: CASSLRPWGGRTEAFF
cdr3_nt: TGTGCCAGCAGCTTACGGCCGTGGGGGGGGAGAACTGAAGCTTTCTTT

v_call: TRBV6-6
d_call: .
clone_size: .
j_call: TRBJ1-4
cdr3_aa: CASSYPLGGEKLFF
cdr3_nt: TGTGCCAGCAGTTACCCTTTGGGGGGCGAAAAACTGTTTTTT

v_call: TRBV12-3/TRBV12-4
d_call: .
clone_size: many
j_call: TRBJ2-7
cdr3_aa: CASSFGQAYEQYF
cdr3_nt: TGTGCCAGCAGTTTCGGTCAGGCCTACGAGCAGTACTTC

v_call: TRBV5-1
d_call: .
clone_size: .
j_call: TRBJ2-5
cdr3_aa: CASSDRGLVQETQYF
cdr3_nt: TGCGCCAGCAGTGACCGGGGACTTGTCCAAGAGACCCAGTACTTC

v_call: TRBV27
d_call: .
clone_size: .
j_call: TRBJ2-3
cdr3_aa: CASSLGLGRDTQYF
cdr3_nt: TGTGCCAGCAGTCTTGGACTGGGGAGAGATACGCAGTATTTT

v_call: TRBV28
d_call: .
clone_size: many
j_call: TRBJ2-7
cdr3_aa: CASSLGRNEQYF
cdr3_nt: TGTGCCAGCAGTTTGGGCAGGAACGAGCAGTACTTC

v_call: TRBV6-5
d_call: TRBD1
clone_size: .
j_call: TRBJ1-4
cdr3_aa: CASRSDRGLEKLFF
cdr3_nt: TGTGCCAGCAGATCGGACAGGGGGCTCGAAAAACTGTTTTTT

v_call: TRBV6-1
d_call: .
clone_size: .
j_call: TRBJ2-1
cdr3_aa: CASSVLLAETFPYNEQFF
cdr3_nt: TGTGCCAGCAGTGTCCTCCTCGCGGAGACCTTTCCCTACAATGAGCAGTTCTTC

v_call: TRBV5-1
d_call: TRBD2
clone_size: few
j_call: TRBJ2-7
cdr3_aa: CASGLAGDVRQYF
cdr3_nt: TGCGCCAGCGGACTAGCGGGAGATGTGCGGCAGTACTTC

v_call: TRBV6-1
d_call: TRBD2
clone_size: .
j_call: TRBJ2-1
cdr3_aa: CASRPLAGGSDEQFF
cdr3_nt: TGTGCCAGCAGGCCCCTAGCGGGAGGGAGTGATGAGCAGTTCTTC